The TCR beta chain under discussion was sequenced for a study of shared clonotypes between healthy human individuals. Regarding the study as a whole: In having few donors, the study represented limited genetic and exposure-history diversity.

Splitting of each subset's genomic DNA was done evenly across several immunoSEQ plates. The method was immunoSEQ multiplex PCR; TCRdb's version includes in-frame clones alone and lacks a portion of them. The profile shows 2,500,000 or so clones, about 90% of them singletons. J was trimmed by 1 base and V by 9 bases; bases with no gene match: 14. The CDR3 is made up of 17 amino acids. In germline, CDR1 is LNHDA, CDR2 SQIVND (reference sequence). As to this clone: The antigen remains undetermined.

Every one of the donors was a Caucasian adult that lived in Nashville, Tennessee. The genes are TRBV19 and TRBJ2-2; 7 positions match TRBD2. This sequence originates from a man between 18 and 29 years old in good health. Some clones in this sample may be carry-over from other donors' samples. Sequencing input: naive CD4+ T cells from PBMCs. Stated subset: CD45RA+ positively selected. CDR3 loop: CASLAGVGRENTGELFF. DNA for the CDR3: TGTGCCAGCCTGGCGGGGGTGGGGAGGGAGAACACCGGGGAGCTGTTTTTT.